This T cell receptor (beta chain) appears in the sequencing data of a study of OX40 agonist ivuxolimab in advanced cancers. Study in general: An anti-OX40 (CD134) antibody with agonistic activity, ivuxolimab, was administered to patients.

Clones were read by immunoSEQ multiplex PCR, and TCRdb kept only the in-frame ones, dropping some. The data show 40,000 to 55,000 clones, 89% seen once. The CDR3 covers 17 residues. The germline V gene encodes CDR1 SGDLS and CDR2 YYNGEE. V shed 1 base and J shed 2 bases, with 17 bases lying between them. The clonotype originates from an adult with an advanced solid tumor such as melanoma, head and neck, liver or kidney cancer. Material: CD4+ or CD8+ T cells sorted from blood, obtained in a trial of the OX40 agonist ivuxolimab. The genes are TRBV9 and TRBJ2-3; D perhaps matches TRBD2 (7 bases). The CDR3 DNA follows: TGTGCCAGCAGCGTATCGGGGGGCAGGGCTTCCACAGATACGCAGTATTTT. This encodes CASSVSGGRASTDTQYF.